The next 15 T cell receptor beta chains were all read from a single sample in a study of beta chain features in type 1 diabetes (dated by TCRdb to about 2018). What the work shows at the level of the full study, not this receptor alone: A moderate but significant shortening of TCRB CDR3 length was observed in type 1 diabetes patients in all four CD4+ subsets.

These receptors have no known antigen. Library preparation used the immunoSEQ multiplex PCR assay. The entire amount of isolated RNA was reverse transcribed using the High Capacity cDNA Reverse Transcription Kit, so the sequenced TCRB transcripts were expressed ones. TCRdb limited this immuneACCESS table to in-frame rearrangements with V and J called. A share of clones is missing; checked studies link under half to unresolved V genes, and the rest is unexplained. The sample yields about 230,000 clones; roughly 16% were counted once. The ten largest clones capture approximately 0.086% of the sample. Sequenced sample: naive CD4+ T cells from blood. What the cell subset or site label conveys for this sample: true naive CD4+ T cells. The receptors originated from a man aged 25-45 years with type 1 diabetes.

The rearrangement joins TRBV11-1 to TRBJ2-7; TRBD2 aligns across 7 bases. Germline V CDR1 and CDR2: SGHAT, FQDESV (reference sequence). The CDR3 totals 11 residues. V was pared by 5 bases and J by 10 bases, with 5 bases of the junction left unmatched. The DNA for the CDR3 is TGTGCCAGCAGCCTAGGACTAGAACAGTACTTC. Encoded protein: CASSLGLEQYF.

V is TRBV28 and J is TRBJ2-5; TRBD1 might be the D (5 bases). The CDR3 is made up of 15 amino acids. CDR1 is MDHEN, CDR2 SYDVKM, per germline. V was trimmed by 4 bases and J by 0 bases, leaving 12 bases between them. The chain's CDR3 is CASSSTVLYQETQYF. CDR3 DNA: TGTGCCAGCAGTTCGACAGTTTTGTACCAAGAGACCCAGTACTTC.

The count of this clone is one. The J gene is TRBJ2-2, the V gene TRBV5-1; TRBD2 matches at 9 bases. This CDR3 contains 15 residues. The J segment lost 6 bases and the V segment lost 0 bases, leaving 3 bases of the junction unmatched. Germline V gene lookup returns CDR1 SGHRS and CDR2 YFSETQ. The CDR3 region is CASSLGGLASGELFF. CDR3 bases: TGCGCCAGCAGCTTGGGTGGACTAGCGTCCGGGGAGCTGTTTTTT.

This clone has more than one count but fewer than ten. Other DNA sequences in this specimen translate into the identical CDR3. CDR3: CACIGPHQSSYNEQFF. The DNA of the CDR3 is TGTGCCTGTATAGGACCTCACCAGAGCTCCTACAATGAGCAGTTCTTC. The V gene is TRBV30, the J gene TRBJ2-1; the D is unclear. The V gene lost 6 bases and the J gene lost 0 bases, with 18 bases spanning the gap. Germline CDR1 GTSNPN, CDR2 SVGIG (reference sequence). This CDR3 comprises 16 residues.

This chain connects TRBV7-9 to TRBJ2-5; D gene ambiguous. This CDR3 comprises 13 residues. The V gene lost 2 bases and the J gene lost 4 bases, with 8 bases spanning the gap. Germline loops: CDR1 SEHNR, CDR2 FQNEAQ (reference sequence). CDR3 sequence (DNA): TGTGCCAGCAGCTTAAAACGGATAGAGACCCAGTACTTC. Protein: CASSLKRIETQYF.

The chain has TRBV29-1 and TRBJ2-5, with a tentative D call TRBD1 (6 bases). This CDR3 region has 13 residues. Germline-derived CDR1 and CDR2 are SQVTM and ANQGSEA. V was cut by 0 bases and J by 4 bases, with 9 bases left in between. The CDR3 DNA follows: TGCAGCGTTGAAGAGGCACAGGGAGAGACCCAGTACTTC. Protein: CSVEEAQGETQYF.

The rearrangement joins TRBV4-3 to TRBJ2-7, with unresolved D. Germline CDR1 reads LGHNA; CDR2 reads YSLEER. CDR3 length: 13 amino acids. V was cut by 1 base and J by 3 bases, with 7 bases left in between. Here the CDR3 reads CASSQADRYEQYF. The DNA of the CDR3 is TGCGCCAGCAGCCAAGCCGATCGCTACGAGCAGTACTTC.

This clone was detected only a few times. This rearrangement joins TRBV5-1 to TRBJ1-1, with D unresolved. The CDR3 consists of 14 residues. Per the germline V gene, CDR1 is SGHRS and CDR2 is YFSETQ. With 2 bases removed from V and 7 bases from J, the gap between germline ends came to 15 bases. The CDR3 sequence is CASSFGTSQDEAFF. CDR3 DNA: TGCGCCAGCAGCTTTGGCACTTCTCAAGATGAAGCTTTCTTT.

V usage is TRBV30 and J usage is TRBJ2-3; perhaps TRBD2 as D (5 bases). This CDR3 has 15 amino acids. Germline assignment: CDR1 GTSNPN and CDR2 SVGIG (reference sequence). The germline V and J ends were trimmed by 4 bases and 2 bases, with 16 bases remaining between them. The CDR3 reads CAWTEGLAYTDTQYF. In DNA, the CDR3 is TGTGCCTGGACCGAAGGGCTAGCATACACAGATACGCAGTATTTT.

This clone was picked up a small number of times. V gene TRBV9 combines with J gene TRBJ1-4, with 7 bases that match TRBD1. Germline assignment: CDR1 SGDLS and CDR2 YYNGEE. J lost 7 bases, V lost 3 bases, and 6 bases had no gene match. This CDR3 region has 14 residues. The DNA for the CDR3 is TGTGCCAGCAGCGGAACAGGGGACGGTGAAAAACTGTTTTTT. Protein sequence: CASSGTGDGEKLFF.

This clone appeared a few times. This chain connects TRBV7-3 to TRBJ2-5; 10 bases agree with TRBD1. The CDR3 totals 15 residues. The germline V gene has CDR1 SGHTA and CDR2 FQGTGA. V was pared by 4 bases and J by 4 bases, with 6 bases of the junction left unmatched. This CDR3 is CASSSGQGGVETQYF. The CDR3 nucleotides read TGTGCCAGCAGCTCCGGACAGGGGGGAGTAGAGACCCAGTACTTC.

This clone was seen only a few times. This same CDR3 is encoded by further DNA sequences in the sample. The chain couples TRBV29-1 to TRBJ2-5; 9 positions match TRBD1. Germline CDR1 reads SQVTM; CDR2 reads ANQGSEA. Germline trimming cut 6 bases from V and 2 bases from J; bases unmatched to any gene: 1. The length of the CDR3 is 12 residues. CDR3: CSVTGGQETQYF. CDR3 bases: TGCAGCGTGACAGGGGGACAAGAGACCCAGTACTTC. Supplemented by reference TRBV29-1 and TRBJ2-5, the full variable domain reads SAVISQKPSRDICQRGTSLTIQCQVDSQVTMMFWYRQQPGQSLTLIATANQGSEATYESGFVIDKFPISRPNLTFSTLTVSNMSPEDSSIYLCSVTGGQETQYFGPGTRLLVL.

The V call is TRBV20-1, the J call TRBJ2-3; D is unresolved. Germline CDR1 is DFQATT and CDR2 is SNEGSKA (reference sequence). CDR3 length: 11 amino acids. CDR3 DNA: TGCAGGGCGTCCAGTGGGGATACGCAGTATTTT. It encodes CRASSGDTQYF.

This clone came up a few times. As DNA, the CDR3 is TGCAGCGCCAGACAGGGGGCGGGGAACACTGAAGCTTTCTTT. The encoded protein is CSARQGAGNTEAFF. The chain uses TRBV29-1 and TRBJ1-1, with 10 positions matching TRBD1. The CDR3 loop spans 14 amino acids. Germline assignment: CDR1 SQVTM and CDR2 ANQGSEA. V lost 7 bases to trimming and J lost 1 base; unmatched junction nucleotides: 6.

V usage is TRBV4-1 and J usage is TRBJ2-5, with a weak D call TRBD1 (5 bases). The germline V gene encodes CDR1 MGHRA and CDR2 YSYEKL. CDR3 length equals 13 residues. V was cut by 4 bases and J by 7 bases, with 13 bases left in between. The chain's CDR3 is CASSPQGVGTQYF. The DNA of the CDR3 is TGCGCCAGCAGCCCACAAGGGGTCGGGACCCAGTACTTC.